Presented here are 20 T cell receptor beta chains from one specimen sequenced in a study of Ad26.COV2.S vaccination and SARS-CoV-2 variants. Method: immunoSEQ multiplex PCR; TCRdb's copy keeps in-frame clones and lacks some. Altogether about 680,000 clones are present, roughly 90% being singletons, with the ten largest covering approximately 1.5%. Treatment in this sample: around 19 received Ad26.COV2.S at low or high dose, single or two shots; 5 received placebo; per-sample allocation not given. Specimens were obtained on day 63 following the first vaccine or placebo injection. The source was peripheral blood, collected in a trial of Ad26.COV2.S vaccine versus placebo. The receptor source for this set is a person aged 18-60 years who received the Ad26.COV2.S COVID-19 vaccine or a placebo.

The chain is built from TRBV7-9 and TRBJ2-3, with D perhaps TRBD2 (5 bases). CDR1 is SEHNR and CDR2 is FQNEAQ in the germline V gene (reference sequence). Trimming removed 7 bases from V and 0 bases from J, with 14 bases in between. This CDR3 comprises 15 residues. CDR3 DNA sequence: TGTGCCAGCACCAAAACCAGACTAAGCACAGATACGCAGTATTTT. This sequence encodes CASTKTRLSTDTQYF.

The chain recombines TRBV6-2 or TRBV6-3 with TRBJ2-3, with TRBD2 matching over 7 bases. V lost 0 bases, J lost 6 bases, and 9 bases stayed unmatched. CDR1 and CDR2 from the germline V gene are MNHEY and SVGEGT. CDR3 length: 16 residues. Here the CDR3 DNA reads TGTGCCAGCAGTTACTCGGGGAGACTAGCAGAGGATACGCAGTATTTT. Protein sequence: CASSYSGRLAEDTQYF.

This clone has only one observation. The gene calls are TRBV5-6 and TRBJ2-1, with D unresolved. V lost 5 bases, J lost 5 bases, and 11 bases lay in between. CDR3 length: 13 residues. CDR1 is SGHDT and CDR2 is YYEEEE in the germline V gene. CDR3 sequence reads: CASSFGRDNEQFF. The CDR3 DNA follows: TGTGCCAGCAGTTTTGGACGAGACAATGAGCAGTTCTTC.

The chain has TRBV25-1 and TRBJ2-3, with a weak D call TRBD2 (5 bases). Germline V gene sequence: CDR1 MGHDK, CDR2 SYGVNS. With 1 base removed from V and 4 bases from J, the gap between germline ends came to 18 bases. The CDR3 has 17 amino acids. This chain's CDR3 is CASSESLTRRAPDTQYF. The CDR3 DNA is TGTGCCAGCAGTGAATCCTTAACTAGGCGGGCCCCAGATACGCAGTATTTT.

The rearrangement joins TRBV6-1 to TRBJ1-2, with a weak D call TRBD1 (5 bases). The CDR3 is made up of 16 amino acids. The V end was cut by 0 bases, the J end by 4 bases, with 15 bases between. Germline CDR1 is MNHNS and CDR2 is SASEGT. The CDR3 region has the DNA TGTGCCAGCAGTGAAGCACCCCAGGGATACCCCTATGGCTACACCTTC. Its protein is CASSEAPQGYPYGYTF.

The CDR3: CASMGHLTYNEQFF. The CDR3 nucleotides read TGTGCCAGCATGGGACACCTAACCTACAATGAGCAGTTCTTC. The rearrangement uses TRBV2 and TRBJ2-1; D is possibly TRBD1 (6 bases). This CDR3 has 14 amino acids. V lost 7 bases, J lost 2 bases, and 12 bases lay in between. CDR1 SNHLY and CDR2 FYNNEI come from the germline V gene.

This CDR3 is CASGGSSQPQHF. Written as DNA, the CDR3 is TGTGCCAGCGGGGGCTCTTCTCAGCCCCAGCATTTT. The chain carries TRBV2 and TRBJ1-5; D perhaps matches TRBD1 (6 bases). The CDR3 sequence is 12 residues long. V gave up 8 bases and J gave up 6 bases, with 11 bases separating them. Germline loops: CDR1 SNHLY, CDR2 FYNNEI.

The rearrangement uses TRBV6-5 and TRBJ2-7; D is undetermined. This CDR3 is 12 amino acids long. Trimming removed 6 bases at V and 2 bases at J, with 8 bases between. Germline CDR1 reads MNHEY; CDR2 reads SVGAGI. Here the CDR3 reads CASRPGPYEQYF. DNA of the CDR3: TGTGCCAGCAGGCCTGGACCCTACGAGCAGTACTTC.

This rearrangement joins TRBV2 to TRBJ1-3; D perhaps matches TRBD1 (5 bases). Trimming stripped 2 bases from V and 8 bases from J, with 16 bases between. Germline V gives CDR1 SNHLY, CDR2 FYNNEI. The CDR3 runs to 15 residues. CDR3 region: CASSELGPGGHTIYF. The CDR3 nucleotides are TGTGCCAGCAGTGAATTGGGGCCGGGAGGACACACCATATATTTT.

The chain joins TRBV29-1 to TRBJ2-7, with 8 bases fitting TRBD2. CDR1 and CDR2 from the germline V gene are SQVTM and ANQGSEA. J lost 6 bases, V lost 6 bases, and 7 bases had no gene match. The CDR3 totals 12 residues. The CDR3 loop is CSVKAGAGEQYF. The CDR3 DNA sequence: TGCAGCGTCAAAGCGGGAGCGGGCGAGCAGTACTTC.

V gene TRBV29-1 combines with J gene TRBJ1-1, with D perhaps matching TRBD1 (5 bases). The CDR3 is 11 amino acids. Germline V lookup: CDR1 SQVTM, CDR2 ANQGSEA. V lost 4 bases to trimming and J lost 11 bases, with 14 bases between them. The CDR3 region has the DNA TGCAGCGTTGCCGGGACCCTGGGTGCTTTCTTT. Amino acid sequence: CSVAGTLGAFF. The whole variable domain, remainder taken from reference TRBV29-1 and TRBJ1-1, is SAVISQKPSRDICQRGTSLTIQCQVDSQVTMMFWYRQQPGQSLTLIATANQGSEATYESGFVIDKFPISRPNLTFSTLTVSNMSPEDSSIYLCSVAGTLGAFFGQGTRLTVV.

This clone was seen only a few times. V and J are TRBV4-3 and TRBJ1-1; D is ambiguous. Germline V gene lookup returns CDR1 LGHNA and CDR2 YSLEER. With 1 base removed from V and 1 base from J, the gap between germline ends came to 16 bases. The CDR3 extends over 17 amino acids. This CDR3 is CASSQVISPAGNTEAFF. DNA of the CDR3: TGCGCCAGCAGCCAAGTAATCTCTCCGGCAGGGAACACTGAAGCTTTCTTT.

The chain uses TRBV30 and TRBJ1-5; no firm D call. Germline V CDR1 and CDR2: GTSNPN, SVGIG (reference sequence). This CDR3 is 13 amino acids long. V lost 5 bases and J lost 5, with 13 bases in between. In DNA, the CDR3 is TGTGCCTGGGGCTTAGACGGGGATCAGCCCCAGCATTTT. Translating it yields CAWGLDGDQPQHF.

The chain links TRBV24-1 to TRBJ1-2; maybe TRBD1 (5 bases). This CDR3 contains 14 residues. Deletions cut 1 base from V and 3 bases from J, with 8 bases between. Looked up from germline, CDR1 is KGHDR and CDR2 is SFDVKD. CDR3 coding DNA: TGTGCCACCAGTGATTTTTCCAGGGACTATGGCTACACCTTC. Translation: CATSDFSRDYGYTF.

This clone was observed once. DNA for the CDR3: TGTGCCAGCAGCCTCCGGGATGGCTTCGCCGGGGAGCTGTTTTTT. Translating gives CASSLRDGFAGELFF. The chain links TRBV9 to TRBJ2-2, with D tentatively TRBD2 (5 bases). Germline V gene sequence: CDR1 SGDLS, CDR2 YYNGEE. This CDR3 is built from 15 residues. V was clipped by 4 bases and J by 6 bases, with 16 bases between them. Full variable domain (rest looked up from reference TRBV9 and TRBJ2-2): DSGVTQTPKHLITATGQRVTLRCSPRSGDLSVYWYQQSLDQGLQFLIQYYNGEERAKGNILERFSAQQFPDLHSELNLSSLELGDSALYFCASSLRDGFAGELFFGEGSRLTVL.

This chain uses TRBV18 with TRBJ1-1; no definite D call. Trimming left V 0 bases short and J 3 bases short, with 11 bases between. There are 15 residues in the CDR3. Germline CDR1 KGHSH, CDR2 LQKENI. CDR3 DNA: TGTGCCAGCTCACCACCGAATAGGGATGACACTGAAGCTTTCTTT. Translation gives CASSPPNRDDTEAFF. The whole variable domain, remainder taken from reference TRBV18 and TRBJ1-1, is NAGVMQNPRHLVRRRGQEARLRCSPMKGHSHVYWYRQLPEEGLKFMVYLQKENIIDESGMPKERFSAEFPKEGPSILRIQQVVRGDSAAYFCASSPPNRDDTEAFFGQGTRLTVV.

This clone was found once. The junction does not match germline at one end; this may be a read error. CDR3 in amino acids: CASSYSDSEAFF. CDR3 nucleotides: TGTGCCAGCAGCTACTCCGACTCTGAAGCTTTCTTT. This chain joins TRBV6-2 or TRBV6-3 and TRBJ1-1; D is unresolved. The CDR3 spans 12 residues. Germline V lookup: CDR1 MNHEY, CDR2 SVGEGT.

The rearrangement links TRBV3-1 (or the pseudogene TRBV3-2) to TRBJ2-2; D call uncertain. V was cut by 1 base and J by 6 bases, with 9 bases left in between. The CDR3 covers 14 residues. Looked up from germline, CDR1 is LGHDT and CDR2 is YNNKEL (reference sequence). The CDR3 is CASSQVRSAGELFF. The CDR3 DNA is TGTGCCAGCAGCCAAGTAAGATCCGCCGGGGAGCTGTTTTTT.

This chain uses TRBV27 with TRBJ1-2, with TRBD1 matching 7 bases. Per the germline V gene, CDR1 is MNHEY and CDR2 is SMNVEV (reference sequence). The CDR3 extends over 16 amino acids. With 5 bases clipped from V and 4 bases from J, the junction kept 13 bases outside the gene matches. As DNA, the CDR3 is TGTGCCAGCAGTCCCTACCCTACCGGGACAGTCTATGGCTACACCTTC. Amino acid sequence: CASSPYPTGTVYGYTF.

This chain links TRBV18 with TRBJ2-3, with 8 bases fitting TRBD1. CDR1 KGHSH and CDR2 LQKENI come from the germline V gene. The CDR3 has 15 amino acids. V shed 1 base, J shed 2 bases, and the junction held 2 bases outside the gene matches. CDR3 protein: CASSPRDRPTDTQYF. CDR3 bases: TGTGCCAGCTCACCACGGGACAGGCCCACAGATACGCAGTATTTT.